This T cell receptor (beta chain) was identified in a study of long-term antiretroviral therapy in people with HIV. Survey level was the resolution at which the v3.0 immunoSEQ assay ran. Assay used: immunoSEQ multiplex PCR; TCRdb lists only in-frame clones, some missing. Of 20,000 to 25,000 clones in the sample, roughly four fifths were seen once. This CDR3 is 14 amino acids long. Germline CDR1 is GTSNPN and CDR2 is SVGIG (reference sequence). V shed 0 bases, J shed 6 bases, and the junction held 8 bases outside the gene matches. In its sample, this clone was seen once. The TCR comes from a man over 45 with HIV. The material sequenced was unsorted PBMCs, taken 0.3 years after starting antiretroviral therapy. This sequence joins TRBV30 and TRBJ2-7; 7 bases are a match to TRBD2. The CDR3 DNA reads TGTGCCTGGAGTGTGGGAGGGGCCCTGTCCGAGCAGTACTTC. As protein: CAWSVGGALSEQYF. The full variable domain, with the rest looked up from reference TRBV30 and TRBJ2-7, is SQTIHQWPATLVQPVGSPLSLECTVEGTSNPNLYWYRQAAGRGLQLLFYSVGIGQISSEVPQNLSASRPQDRQFILSSKKLLLSDSGFYLCAWSVGGALSEQYFGPGTRLTVT.